What follows are 19 T cell receptor beta chains derived from one specimen sequenced in a study of T-cell reconstitution after alpha-beta-depleted transplantation in children (dated by TCRdb to about 2016). Here is what the overall study found, with its caveats: Hyperexpanded clone frequencies declined over subsequent months; after one year, T-cell counts and TCRbeta diversity were mostly attributed to newly produced T cells.

The library was generated by PCR. The sequencer listed for this sample is Illumina HiSeq 2500. Molecular barcoding was employed in the preparation of TCR libraries, with unique molecular identifiers being used to normalize TCRbeta repertoire quantification. TCRdb reprocessing: public reads trimmed at Q25 with fastp, clones called with MiXCR, in-frame beta chains kept. Every distinct CDR3 protein forms one entry, paired with its most common genes and DNA. The sample contains 250,000 to 300,000 distinct CDR3 sequences, 6% to 10% of them found a single time. Around 9.8% of the sample comes from the top ten. In light of the paper, this sample's treatment or condition label describes: allogeneic hematopoietic cell transplantation with graft depleted of TCRalphabeta T cells and CD19 B cells. Antigens of these TCRs are unknown. The sequences come from peripheral blood, collected 360 days after TCRalphabeta/CD19-depleted stem cell transplant. The receptors here all came from a female patient under 10 years old who had a stem cell transplant for Fanconi anemia, so the T cells may come from the graft donor.

This clonotype was seen a few times. The chain links TRBV28 to TRBJ1-1, with D hard to call. CDR3 length: 12 residues. The V gene lost 6 bases and the J gene lost 7 bases, with 12 bases spanning the gap. Germline values: CDR1 MDHEN, CDR2 SYDVKM. The CDR3, as DNA: TGTGCCAGCAGCCTTCAATCCGGTGAAGCTTTCTTT. This codes for CASSLQSGEAFF.

The CDR3 DNA is TGTGCCAGCAGCCGGCGGACTAATGAGCAGTTCTTC. Protein sequence: CASSRRTNEQFF. The gene calls are TRBV3-1 and TRBJ2-1; tentative D call: TRBD2 (5 bases). CDR1 and CDR2 from the germline V gene are LGHDT and YNNKEL (reference sequence). The CDR3 runs 12 residues. Trimming left V 4 bases short and J 7 bases short, with 8 bases between.

This chain uses TRBV7-7 with TRBJ2-2, with TRBD1 matching over 9 bases. Germline CDR1 and CDR2: SSHAT and FNYEAQ (reference sequence). CDR3 length equals 19 residues. Trimming removed 2 bases from V and 1 base from J; junction bases left unmatched: 11. This chain's CDR3 is CASSLYPMGQGGNTGELFF. The CDR3 nucleotides read TGTGCCAGCAGCTTATACCCCATGGGACAGGGAGGGAACACCGGGGAGCTGTTTTTT.

To note about this clonotype: A much larger clone lies one base from this, so it may be a read error. The chain combines TRBV28 with TRBJ2-1; 10 bases align to TRBD2. The J call may be mistaken, given a closer DNA end match to TRBJ2-7. Germline CDR1 MDHEN, CDR2 SYDVKM. CDR3 length equals 16 residues. The CDR3 is CASSLWSGGDHNEQYF. CDR3 sequence (DNA): TGTGCCAGCAGTTTATGGAGCGGGGGGGACCACAATGAGCAGTACTTC.

This clonotype was counted only a few times. J is TRBJ2-3 and V is TRBV18; TRBD1 is a possible D gene (6 bases). The V end was cut by 2 bases, the J end by 3 bases, with 18 bases between. CDR3 length: 17 amino acids. Germline CDR1 KGHSH, CDR2 LQKENI. CDR3 nucleotides: TGTGCCAGCTCACCAAAGGTTGGCGCAGGGGAGACAGATACGCAGTATTTT. Translation gives CASSPKVGAGETDTQYF.

Many counts were recorded for this clonotype. The CDR3 DNA reads TGCAGCGTTGACGCAGGTACCGAGCCCGAGCAGTACTTC. Amino acids: CSVDAGTEPEQYF. The chain links TRBV29-1 to TRBJ2-7; D unresolved. Germline V gene lookup returns CDR1 SQVTM and CDR2 ANQGSEA. The CDR3 length is 13 residues. Trimming removed 3 bases at V and 6 bases at J, with 15 bases between.

This clonotype was seen once. V and J are TRBV5-4 and TRBJ1-1; D call uncertain. The V and J ends lost 4 bases and 11 bases respectively, with 27 bases between them. The CDR3 length is 16 residues. Germline V gene data show CDR1 as SGHNT and CDR2 as YYREEE (reference sequence). In DNA form, the CDR3 reads TGTGCCAGCAGCCCCGGAGCGAATGTCGCGACCGCGAACGCTTTCTTT. Its translation: CASSPGANVATANAFF.

V and J are TRBV2 and TRBJ2-7, with 11 nucleotides matching TRBD1. Trimming cost V 6 bases and J 6 bases; bases outside gene matches: 7. Looked up from germline, CDR1 is SNHLY and CDR2 is FYNNEI. CDR3 length equals 14 residues. The CDR3 loop is CASRRTGQGAEQYF. The DNA of the CDR3 is TGTGCCAGCAGAAGGACCGGACAGGGGGCCGAGCAGTACTTC.

Many counts were recorded for this clonotype. This sequence joins TRBV12-3 or TRBV12-4 and TRBJ2-3; D is unclear. The CDR3 runs to 13 residues. V was trimmed by 7 bases and J by 1 base, leaving 9 bases between them. Here the CDR3 reads CASKGRRTDTQYF. In DNA, the CDR3 is TGTGCCAGCAAAGGCAGACGCACAGATACGCAGTATTTT.

The V and J genes are TRBV18 and TRBJ2-3, with TRBD1 identical over 7 bases. V trimming: 2 bases; J trimming: 3 bases; junction bases outside the gene matches: 2. Germline V gene lookup returns CDR1 KGHSH and CDR2 LQKENI. The CDR3 is 14 amino acids. The CDR3 DNA sequence: TGTGCCAGCTCACCATACAGGGGAACAGATACGCAGTATTTT. This sequence encodes CASSPYRGTDTQYF.

This clonotype was observed many times. This chain joins TRBV20-1 and TRBJ1-1; 8 positions match TRBD1. The CDR3 sequence is 15 residues long. Germline-derived CDR1 and CDR2 are DFQATT and SNEGSKA (reference sequence). Germline trimming cut 1 base from V and 4 bases from J; bases unmatched to any gene: 8. Here the CDR3 DNA reads TGCAGTGCTAGAGGCAGGGGGCGGTTTGGCACTGAAGCTTTCTTT. Amino acids: CSARGRGRFGTEAFF.

This sequence joins TRBV6-1 and TRBJ2-3; possibly TRBD2 for D (5 bases). In germline, CDR1 is MNHNS, CDR2 SASEGT. This CDR3 has 13 amino acids. Deletions cut 7 bases from V and 1 base from J, with 9 bases between. This CDR3 reads CASTYGGTDTQYF. The DNA for the CDR3 is TGTGCCAGCACGTACGGGGGCACAGATACGCAGTATTTT.

This clonotype was counted many times. The chain recombines TRBV28 with TRBJ1-1, with 7 bases identical to TRBD1. V shed 6 bases, J shed 4 bases, and the junction held 8 bases outside the gene matches. The CDR3 is made up of 14 amino acids. The V gene's germline CDR1 is MDHEN and CDR2 SYDVKM. The CDR3 nucleotides are TGTGCCAGCAGGCTCCAGGGGGGGGTCACTGAAGCTTTCTTT. Its translation is CASRLQGGVTEAFF.

This clonotype was recorded many times. The CDR3 nucleotides are TGCGCCAGCAGCCAAACTTGGATCACCGGGGAGCTGTTTTTT. This gives the protein CASSQTWITGELFF. The chain uses TRBV4-3 and TRBJ2-2; no clear D gene. The CDR3 contains 14 residues. Germline V gives CDR1 LGHNA, CDR2 YSLEER. V was cut by 2 bases and J by 4 bases, with 8 bases left in between.

The chain recombines TRBV10-3 with TRBJ1-2; no firm D call. Germline values: CDR1 ENHRY, CDR2 SYGVKD. Between the trimmed V and J ends, which lost 3 bases and 5 bases, there was a span of 13 bases. This CDR3 is 14 amino acids long. Written as DNA, the CDR3 is TGTGCCATCAGTGATGGAGGGCAGTCATATGGCTACACCTTC. This codes for CAISDGGQSYGYTF.

This clonotype was seen ten or more times. The chain has TRBV3-1 and TRBJ2-1, with D perhaps being TRBD1 or TRBD2 (5 bases each). Trimming took off 6 bases at V and 12 bases at J, with 15 bases between the two ends. The CDR3 loop spans 12 amino acids. The V gene's germline CDR1 is LGHDT and CDR2 YNNKEL (reference sequence). CDR3 sequence reads: CASSPLGRGQFF. The CDR3 DNA is TGTGCCAGCAGTCCACTGGGACGTGGGCAGTTCTTC.

The table lists this clonotype with many counts. The genes are TRBV5-1 and TRBJ1-1, with 11 bases aligning to TRBD1. V lost 1 base to trimming and J lost 5 bases; unmatched junction nucleotides: 4. The CDR3 extends over 15 amino acids. The V gene's germline CDR1 is SGHRS and CDR2 YFSETQ. CDR3 region: CASSLYGQGATEAFF. The CDR3 coding sequence is TGCGCCAGCAGCTTGTATGGACAGGGGGCGACTGAAGCTTTCTTT.

The chain is built from TRBV5-1 and TRBJ1-2, with 9 bases fitting TRBD1. The V gene end was trimmed by 4 bases and the J gene end by 2 bases; junction bases not matched to a gene: 18. Germline CDR1 is SGHRS and CDR2 is YFSETQ. This CDR3 is built from 19 residues. The CDR3 DNA reads as TGCGCCAGCAGCGGACCCCCCGGGGAGCGGGACAGGGCAAACTATGGCTACACCTTC. The encoded protein is CASSGPPGERDRANYGYTF.

This clonotype was seen many times. The chain couples TRBV5-1 to TRBJ2-3; D may be TRBD2 (5 bases). The CDR3 has 14 residues. Trimming pared 4 bases from V and 0 bases from J, leaving 9 bases between. Germline lookup yields CDR1 SGHRS and CDR2 YFSETQ. CDR3 region: CASSHRTSTDTQYF. The CDR3 DNA follows: TGCGCCAGCAGCCATAGGACTAGCACAGATACGCAGTATTTT.